This section outlines one T cell receptor beta chain sequence together with its context. Its antigen is undetermined. Mismatch with germline at one junction end may stem from a read error. The sample is drawn from a study of blood T cells in healthy people across ages. Study conclusions and caveats: Possibly, changes in expanded clonotypes were confounded because donor CMV status was unknown. Bulk PBMC profiling left naive and antigen-experienced comparisons inconclusive.

A second 7 to 11 cycle PCR used barcoded and J-beta primers. TCRdb independently ran MiXCR on the 5' RACE reads; one entry per CDR3 protein. In the table there are roughly 570,000 distinct CDR3 sequences, 27% of which are singletons. The people who gave samples were healthy Caucasians from Russia, aged roughly 6 to 100. The total RNA that was extracted per sample amounted to at least 5 micrograms. There are 14 residues in the CDR3. Looked up from germline, CDR1 is MNHNS and CDR2 is SASEGT. This sequence was found in a woman aged 70-85 years in good health. Sequenced input: blood. This chain connects TRBV6-1 to TRBJ1-2; 7 bases align to TRBD1. For the CDR3, the DNA is TGTGCCAGCAGTAGGGACAGAAGACTCTATGACTACACCTTC. This codes for CASSRDRRLYDYTF.